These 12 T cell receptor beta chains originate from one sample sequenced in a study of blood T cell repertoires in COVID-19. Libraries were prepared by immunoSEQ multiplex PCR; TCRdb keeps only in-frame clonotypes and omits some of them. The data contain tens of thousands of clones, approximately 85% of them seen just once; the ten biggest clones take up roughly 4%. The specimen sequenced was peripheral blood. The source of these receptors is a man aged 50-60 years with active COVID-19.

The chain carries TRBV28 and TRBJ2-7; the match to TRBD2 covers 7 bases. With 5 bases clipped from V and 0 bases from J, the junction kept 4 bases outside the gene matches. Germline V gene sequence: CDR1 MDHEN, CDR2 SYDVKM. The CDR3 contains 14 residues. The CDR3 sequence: CASSPWTSSYEQYF. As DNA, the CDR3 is TGTGCCAGCAGTCCATGGACTAGCTCCTACGAGCAGTACTTC.

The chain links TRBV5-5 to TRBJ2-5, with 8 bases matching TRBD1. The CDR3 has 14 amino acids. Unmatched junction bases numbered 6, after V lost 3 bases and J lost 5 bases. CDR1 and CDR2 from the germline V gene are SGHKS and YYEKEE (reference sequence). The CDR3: CASSSVDRAETQYF. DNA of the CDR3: TGTGCCAGCAGCTCAGTGGACAGGGCGGAGACCCAGTACTTC.

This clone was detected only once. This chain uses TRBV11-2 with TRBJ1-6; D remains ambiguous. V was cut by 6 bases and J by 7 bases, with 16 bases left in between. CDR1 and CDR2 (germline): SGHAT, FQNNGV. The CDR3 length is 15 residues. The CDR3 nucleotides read TGTGCCAGCAGTCCCAGGCGAGGGAACAATTCACCCCTCCACTTT. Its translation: CASSPRRGNNSPLHF.

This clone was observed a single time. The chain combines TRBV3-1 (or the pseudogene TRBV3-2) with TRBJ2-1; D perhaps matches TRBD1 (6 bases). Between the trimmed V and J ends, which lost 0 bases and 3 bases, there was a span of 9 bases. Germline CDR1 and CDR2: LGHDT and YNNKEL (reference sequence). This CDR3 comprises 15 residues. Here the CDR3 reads CASSQEGAVYNEQFF. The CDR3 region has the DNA TGTGCCAGCAGCCAAGAGGGGGCGGTCTACAATGAGCAGTTCTTC.

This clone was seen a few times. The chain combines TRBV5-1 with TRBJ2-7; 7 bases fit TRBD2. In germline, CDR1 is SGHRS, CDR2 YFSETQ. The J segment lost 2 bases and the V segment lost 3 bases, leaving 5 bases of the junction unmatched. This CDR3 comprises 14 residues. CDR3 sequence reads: CASSSGDYPYEQYF. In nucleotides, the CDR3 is TGCGCCAGCAGCTCCGGGGACTACCCCTACGAGCAGTACTTC.

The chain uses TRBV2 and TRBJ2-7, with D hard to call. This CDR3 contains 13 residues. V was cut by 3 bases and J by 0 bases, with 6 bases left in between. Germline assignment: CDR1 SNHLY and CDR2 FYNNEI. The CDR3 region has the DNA TGTGCCAGCAGTGATTACACCTCCTACGAGCAGTACTTC. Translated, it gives CASSDYTSYEQYF.

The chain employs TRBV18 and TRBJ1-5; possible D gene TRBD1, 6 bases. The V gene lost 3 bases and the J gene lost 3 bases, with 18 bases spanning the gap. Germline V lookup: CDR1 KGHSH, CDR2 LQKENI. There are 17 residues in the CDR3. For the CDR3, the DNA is TGTGCCAGCTCACCCCCAACTTACAGGGTCCACAATCAGCCCCAGCATTTT. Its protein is CASSPPTYRVHNQPQHF.

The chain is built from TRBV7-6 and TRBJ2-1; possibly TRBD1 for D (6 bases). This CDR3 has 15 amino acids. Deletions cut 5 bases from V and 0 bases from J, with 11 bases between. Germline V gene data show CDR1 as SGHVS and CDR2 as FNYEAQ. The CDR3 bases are TGTGCCAGCAGCCGACAGGACAGCTCCTACAATGAGCAGTTCTTC. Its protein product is CASSRQDSSYNEQFF.

For the CDR3, the DNA is TGCAGTGCCCGGGGAGGCTACGAGCAGTACTTC. It yields the protein CSARGGYEQYF. The rearrangement joins TRBV20-1 to TRBJ2-7; possible D gene TRBD2, 6 bases. The CDR3 consists of 11 residues. Trimming removed 6 bases from V and 3 bases from J, with 9 bases in between. Germline V gene data show CDR1 as DFQATT and CDR2 as SNEGSKA (reference sequence).

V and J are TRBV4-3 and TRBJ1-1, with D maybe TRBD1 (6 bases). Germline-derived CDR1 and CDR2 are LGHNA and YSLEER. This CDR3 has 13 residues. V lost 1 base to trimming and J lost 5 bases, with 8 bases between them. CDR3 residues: CASSQAQGTEAFF. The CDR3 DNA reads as TGCGCCAGCAGCCAAGCCCAGGGGACTGAAGCTTTCTTT.

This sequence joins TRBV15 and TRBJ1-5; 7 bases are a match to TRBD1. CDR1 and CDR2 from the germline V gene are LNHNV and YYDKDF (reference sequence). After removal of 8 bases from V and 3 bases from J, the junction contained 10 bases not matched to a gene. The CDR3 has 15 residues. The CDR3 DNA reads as TGTGCCACCGGCCTAGGGACAGCTTACAATCAGCCCCAGCATTTT. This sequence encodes CATGLGTAYNQPQHF.

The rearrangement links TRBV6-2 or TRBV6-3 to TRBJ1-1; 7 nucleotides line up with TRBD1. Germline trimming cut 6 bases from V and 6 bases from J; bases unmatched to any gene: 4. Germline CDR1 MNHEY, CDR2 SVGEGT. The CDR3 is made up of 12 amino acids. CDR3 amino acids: CASSRGQAEAFF. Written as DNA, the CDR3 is TGTGCCAGCAGCCGCGGACAGGCTGAAGCTTTCTTT.